The present T cell receptor (beta chain) was sequenced within a study of blood T cell repertoires in COVID-19 (dated by TCRdb to about 2020). In terms of the full investigation: The collaborator samples originated in the United States, Italy and Spain and spanned the acute and convalescent phases of COVID-19. The prospective study material was composed of cDNA or gDNA derived from T cells, B-cell-depleted T cells, or PBMCs. The dataset comprised deeply sampled blood TCRbeta repertoires from subjects exposed to, actively infected with, or recovered from COVID-19. A freely available public database, intended as a resource for researchers studying the immune response to SARS-CoV-2, is where the repertoires were released. Samples were obtained from the ongoing ImmuneRACE study (first 160 participants) and from about 1,300 subjects provided by 6 global collaborators. A de-identified subject ID, COVID-19 status, age in years and sex were almost always included in the sample metadata. HLA class I and class II types, where available, came from metadata supplied by the sample provider rather than from assay-based typing.

CDR1 and CDR2 are read off the germline V gene (reference sequence) as GTSNPN and SVGIG. V sheds 3 bases and J sheds 2 bases, leaving 11 bases between their ends. The CDR3 runs 13 amino acids, cysteine and phenylalanine included. Only the CDR3 region is kept as DNA, spanning 39 bases read in frame from base 1. Worth noting for this clone: Which antigen it targets is not known. Base qualities are not recorded, but no much larger clone differs from it by a single base.

Results and caveats for the whole study, not just this receptor: The amount of clinical and demographic metadata varied by source and participant and was provided uncurated.

The immunoSEQ Assay, a bias-controlled multiplex PCR, was used to amplify TCRbeta CDR3 regions from genomic DNA. The paper's data handling went like this. The number of nucleated cells in each sample was estimated from the amplification of reference gene primers within the assay. To quantify the absolute abundance of each unique TCRbeta CDR3 rearrangement, sequence reads were collapsed and filtered. For each sample, productive Simpson clonality was calculated as the square root of Simpson's diversity index over productive rearrangements. As stored in TCRdb, this immuneACCESS dataset retains in-frame rearrangements with V and J assigned. A fraction of the clones does not appear; measured against another copy, unresolved V genes explain less than half of the discrepancy, and the remainder lacks a known reason. That table supplies the V and J calls and clone size; D and trimming were determined from the DNA. In this sample the table shows fewer than 500,000 clones, around 89% of which occur a single time. The ten largest clonotypes hold 0.9% to 1.2% of the sample.

In the prospective study, participants were roughly 18 to 90 years old, resided in under 30 geographic areas of the United States, and were enrolled through a virtual design. To assign participants to cohorts, the prospective study relied on clinical history that participants themselves reported in a screening survey and a study questionnaire. ImmuneRACE Cohort 3 recovered participants were defined by two consecutive negative NP/OP PCR tests, healthcare professional clearance, or symptom resolution. Mobile phlebotomists in the prospective study collected whole blood, serum and a nasopharyngeal or oropharyngeal swab from every participant. Additional blood draws and questionnaires over an approximately 2-month period could optionally be provided by prospective study participants. Before DNA extraction, prospective study blood samples were shipped either frozen or at room temperature.

Material: PBMCs or T cells enriched from blood (not recorded which). This sequence originates from a man aged 25 to 40 who had recovered from COVID-19. The sequence is built from TRBV30 and TRBJ2-7, and perhaps TRBD1 as D gene, on 5 matching bases. The sequenced DNA is TGTGCCTGGAGGGTCCCAGGGACCTACGAGCAGTACTTC. Its translation reads: CAWRVPGTYEQYF.